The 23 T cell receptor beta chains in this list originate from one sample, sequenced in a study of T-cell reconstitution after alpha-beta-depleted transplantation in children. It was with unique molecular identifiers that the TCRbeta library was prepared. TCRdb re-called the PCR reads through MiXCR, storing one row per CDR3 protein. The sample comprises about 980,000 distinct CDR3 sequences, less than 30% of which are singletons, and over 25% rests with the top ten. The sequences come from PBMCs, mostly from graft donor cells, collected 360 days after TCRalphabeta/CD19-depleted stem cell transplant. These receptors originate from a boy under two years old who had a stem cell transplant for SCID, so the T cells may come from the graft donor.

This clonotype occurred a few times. CDR3 DNA: TGTGCCAGCAGACCATCTAGCGGGCGCTACGAGCAGTACTTC. This encodes CASRPSSGRYEQYF. V usage is TRBV28 and J usage is TRBJ2-7, with TRBD2 matching over 8 bases. The CDR3 length is 14 residues. J was trimmed by 3 bases and V by 6 bases; bases with no gene match: 7. The germline gives CDR1 MDHEN, CDR2 SYDVKM. The full variable domain, completed using reference TRBV28 and TRBJ2-7, is DVKVTQSSRYLVKRTGEKVFLECVQDMDHENMFWYRQDPGLGLRLIYFSYDVKMKEKGDIPEGYSVSREKKERFSLILESASTNQTSMYLCASRPSSGRYEQYFGPGTRLTVT.

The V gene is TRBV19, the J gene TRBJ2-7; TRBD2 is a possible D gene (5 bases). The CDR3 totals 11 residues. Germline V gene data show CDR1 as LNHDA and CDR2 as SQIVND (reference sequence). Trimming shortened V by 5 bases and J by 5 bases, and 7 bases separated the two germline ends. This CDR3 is CASSWRDEQYF. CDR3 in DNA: TGTGCCAGTAGTTGGCGGGACGAGCAGTACTTC.

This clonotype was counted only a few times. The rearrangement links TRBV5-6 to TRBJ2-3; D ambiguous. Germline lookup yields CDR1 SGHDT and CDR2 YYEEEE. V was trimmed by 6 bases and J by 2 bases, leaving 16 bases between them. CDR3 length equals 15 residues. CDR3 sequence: CASTRLGGITDTQYF. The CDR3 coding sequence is TGTGCCAGCACCCGACTGGGTGGTATCACAGATACGCAGTATTTT.

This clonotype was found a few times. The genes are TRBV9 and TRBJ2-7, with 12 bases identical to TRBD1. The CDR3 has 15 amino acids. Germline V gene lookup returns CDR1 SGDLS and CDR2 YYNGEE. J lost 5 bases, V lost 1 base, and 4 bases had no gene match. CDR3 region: CASSVLGTGGNEQYF. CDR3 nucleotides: TGTGCCAGCAGCGTATTAGGGACAGGGGGCAACGAGCAGTACTTC.

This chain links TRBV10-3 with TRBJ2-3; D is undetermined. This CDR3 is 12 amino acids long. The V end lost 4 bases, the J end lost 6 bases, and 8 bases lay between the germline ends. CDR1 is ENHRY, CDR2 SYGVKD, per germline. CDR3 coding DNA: TGTGCCATCAGTGGCTTGGGTGATACGCAGTATTTT. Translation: CAISGLGDTQYF.

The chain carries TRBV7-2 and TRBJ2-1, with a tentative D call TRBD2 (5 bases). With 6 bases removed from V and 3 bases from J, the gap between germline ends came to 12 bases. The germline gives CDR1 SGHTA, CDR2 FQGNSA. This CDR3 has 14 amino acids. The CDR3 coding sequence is TGTGCCAGCAGGCTTACTAGAGACTACAATGAGCAGTTCTTC. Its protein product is CASRLTRDYNEQFF.

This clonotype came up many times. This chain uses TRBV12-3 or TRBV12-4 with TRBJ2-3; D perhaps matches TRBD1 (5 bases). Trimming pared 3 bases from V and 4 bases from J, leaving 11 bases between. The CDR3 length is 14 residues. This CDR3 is CASSFQGQSDTQYF. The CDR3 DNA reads TGTGCCAGCAGTTTCCAGGGTCAGTCAGATACGCAGTATTTT.

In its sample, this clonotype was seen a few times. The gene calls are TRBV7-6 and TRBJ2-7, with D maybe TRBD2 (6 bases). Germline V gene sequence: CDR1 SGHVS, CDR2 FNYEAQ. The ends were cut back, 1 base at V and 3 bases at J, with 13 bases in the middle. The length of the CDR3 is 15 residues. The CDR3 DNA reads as TGTGCCAGCAGCTTAGGTGAAGGGGAGGACTACGAGCAGTACTTC. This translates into CASSLGEGEDYEQYF.

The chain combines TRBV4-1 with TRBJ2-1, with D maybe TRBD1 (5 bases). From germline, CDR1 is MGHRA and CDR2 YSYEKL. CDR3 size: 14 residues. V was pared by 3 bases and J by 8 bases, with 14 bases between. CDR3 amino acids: CASSQVGLGDEQFF. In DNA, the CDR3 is TGCGCCAGCAGCCAGGTCGGGCTAGGGGATGAGCAGTTCTTC.

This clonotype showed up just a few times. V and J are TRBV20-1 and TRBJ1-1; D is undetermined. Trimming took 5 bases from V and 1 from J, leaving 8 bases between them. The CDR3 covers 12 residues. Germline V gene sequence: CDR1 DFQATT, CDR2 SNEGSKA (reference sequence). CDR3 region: CSAAPKNTEAFF. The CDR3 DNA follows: TGCAGTGCTGCGCCAAAGAACACTGAAGCTTTCTTT.

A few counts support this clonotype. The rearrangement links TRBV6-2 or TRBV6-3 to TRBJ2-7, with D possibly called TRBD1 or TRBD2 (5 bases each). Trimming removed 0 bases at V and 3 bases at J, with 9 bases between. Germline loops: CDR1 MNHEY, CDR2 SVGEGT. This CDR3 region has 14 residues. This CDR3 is CASSYSRGNYEQYF. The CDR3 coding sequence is TGTGCCAGCAGTTACTCGAGGGGAAACTACGAGCAGTACTTC.

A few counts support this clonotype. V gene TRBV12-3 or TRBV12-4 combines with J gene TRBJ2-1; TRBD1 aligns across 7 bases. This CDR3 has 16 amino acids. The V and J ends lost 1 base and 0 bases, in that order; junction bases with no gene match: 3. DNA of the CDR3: TGTGCCAGCAGTTTAGGGGACAGTAGCTCCTACAATGAGCAGTTCTTC. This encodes CASSLGDSSSYNEQFF.

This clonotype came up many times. This chain's CDR3 is CASSLAANTGELFF. For the CDR3, the DNA is TGTGCCAGCAGTTTGGCAGCTAACACCGGGGAGCTGTTTTTT. The chain couples TRBV12-3 or TRBV12-4 to TRBJ2-2, with D hard to call. Trimming pared 3 bases from V and 2 bases from J, leaving 7 bases between. The CDR3 sequence is 14 residues long.

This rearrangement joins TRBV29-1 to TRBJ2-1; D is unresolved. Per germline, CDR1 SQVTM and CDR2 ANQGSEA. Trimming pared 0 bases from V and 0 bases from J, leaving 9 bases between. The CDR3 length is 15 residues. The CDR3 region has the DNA TGCAGCGTTGAAGAAGGTCAGAGCTCCTACAATGAGCAGTTCTTC. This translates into CSVEEGQSSYNEQFF.

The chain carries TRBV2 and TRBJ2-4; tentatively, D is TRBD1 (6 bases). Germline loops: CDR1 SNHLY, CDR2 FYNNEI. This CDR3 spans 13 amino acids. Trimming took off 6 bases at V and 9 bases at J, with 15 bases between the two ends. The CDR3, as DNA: TGTGCCAGCAGAGAGTGGGACATCAGCATTCAGTACTTC. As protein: CASREWDISIQYF.

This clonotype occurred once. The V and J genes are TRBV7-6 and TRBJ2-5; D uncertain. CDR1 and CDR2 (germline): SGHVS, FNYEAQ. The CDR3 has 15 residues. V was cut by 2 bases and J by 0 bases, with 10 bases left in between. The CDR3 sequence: CASSLFLSHQETQYF. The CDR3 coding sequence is TGTGCCAGCAGCTTATTTTTGTCCCACCAAGAGACCCAGTACTTC. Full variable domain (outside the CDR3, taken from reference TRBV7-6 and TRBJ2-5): GAGVSQSPRYKVTKRGQDVALRCDPISGHVSLYWYRQALGQGPEFLTYFNYEAQQDKSGLPNDRFSAERPEGSISTLTIQRTEQRDSAMYRCASSLFLSHQETQYFGPGTRLLVL.

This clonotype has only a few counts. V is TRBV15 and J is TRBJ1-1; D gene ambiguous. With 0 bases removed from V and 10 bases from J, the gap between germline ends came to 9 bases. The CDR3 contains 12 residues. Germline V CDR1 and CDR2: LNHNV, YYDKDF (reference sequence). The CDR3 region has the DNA TGTGCCACCAGCAGAGATGATACAATAGCTTTCTTT. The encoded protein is CATSRDDTIAFF.

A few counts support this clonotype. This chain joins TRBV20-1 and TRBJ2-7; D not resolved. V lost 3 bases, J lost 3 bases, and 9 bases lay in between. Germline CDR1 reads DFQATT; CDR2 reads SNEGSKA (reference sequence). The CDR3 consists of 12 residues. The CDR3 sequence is CSARGWDYEQYF. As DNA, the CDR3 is TGCAGTGCTAGGGGTTGGGACTACGAGCAGTACTTC.

The chain's CDR3 is CSARKLMGTEAFF. CDR3 sequence (DNA): TGCAGTGCTAGAAAGTTAATGGGCACTGAAGCTTTCTTT. The chain combines TRBV20-1 with TRBJ1-1, with no clear D. This CDR3 spans 13 amino acids. CDR1 and CDR2 from the germline V gene are DFQATT and SNEGSKA (reference sequence). Trimming pared 2 bases from V and 4 bases from J, leaving 11 bases between.

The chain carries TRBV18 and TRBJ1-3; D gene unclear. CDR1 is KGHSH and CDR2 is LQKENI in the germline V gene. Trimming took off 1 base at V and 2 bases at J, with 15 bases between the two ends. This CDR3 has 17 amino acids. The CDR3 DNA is TGTGCCAGCTCACCACGGAAGACGGCCGTGACTGGAAACACCATATATTTT. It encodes CASSPRKTAVTGNTIYF. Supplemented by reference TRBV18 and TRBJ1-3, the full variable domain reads NAGVMQNPRHLVRRRGQEARLRCSPMKGHSHVYWYRQLPEEGLKFMVYLQKENIIDESGMPKERFSAEFPKEGPSILRIQQVVRGDSAAYFCASSPRKTAVTGNTIYFGEGSWLTVV.

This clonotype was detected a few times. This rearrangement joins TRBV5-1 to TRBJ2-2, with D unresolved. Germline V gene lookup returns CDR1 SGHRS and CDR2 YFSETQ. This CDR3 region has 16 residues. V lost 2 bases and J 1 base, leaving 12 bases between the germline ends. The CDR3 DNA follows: TGCGCCAGCAGCTTTGCTGGCCCTCGGAACACCGGGGAGCTGTTTTTT. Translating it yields CASSFAGPRNTGELFF.

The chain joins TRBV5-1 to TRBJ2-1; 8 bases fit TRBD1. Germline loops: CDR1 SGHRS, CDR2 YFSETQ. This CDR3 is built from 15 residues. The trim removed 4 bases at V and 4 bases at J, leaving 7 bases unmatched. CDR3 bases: TGCGCCAGCAGCCGGCAGGGACAGGAGTACAATGAGCAGTTCTTC. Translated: CASSRQGQEYNEQFF. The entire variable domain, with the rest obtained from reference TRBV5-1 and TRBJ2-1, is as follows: KAGVTQTPRYLIKTRGQQVTLSCSPISGHRSVSWYQQTPGQGLQFLFEYFSETQRNKGNFPGRFSGRQFSNSRSEMNVSTLELGDSALYLCASSRQGQEYNEQFFGPGTRLTVL.

The CDR3 bases are TGTGCCAGCAGTTTAGGGGGGGAGGGTGTTGGTGAAGAGACCCAGTACTTC. Translation gives CASSLGGEGVGEETQYF. The chain is built from TRBV12-3 or TRBV12-4 and TRBJ2-5, with 7 bases aligning to TRBD2. The V gene end was trimmed by 1 base and the J gene end by 3 bases; junction bases not matched to a gene: 11. CDR3 length: 17 amino acids.